Listed below are T cell receptor beta chains from one sample, sequenced in a study of blood T cell repertoires in COVID-19. Assay: immunoSEQ multiplex PCR; the TCRdb copy retains only in-frame clones and omits some. The sample includes 150,000 to 180,000 clones, around 84% of them seen just once. Sequencing input: PBMCs or T cells enriched from blood (not recorded which). The receptors here all came from a man aged 45-65 years who had recovered from COVID-19. Both conserved end residues are part of each CDR3.

v_gene: TRBV9; j_gene: TRBJ2-7; CDR3aa: CASSVGASYEQYF
v_gene: TRBV5-4; j_gene: TRBJ2-1; CDR3aa: CASSLSQANEQFF
v_gene: TRBV7-2; j_gene: TRBJ1-4; CDR3aa: CASSPAGGQGEKLFF
v_gene: TRBV27; j_gene: TRBJ2-1; CDR3aa: CASSFWGGGYNEQFF
v_gene: TRBV3-1/TRBV3-2; j_gene: TRBJ2-3; CDR3aa: CASSQLTSGGPWDTQYF
v_gene: TRBV29-1; j_gene: TRBJ2-2; CDR3aa: CSVEKGATGELFF
v_gene: TRBV3-1/TRBV3-2; j_gene: TRBJ2-4; CDR3aa: CASTLKGGKNIQYF
v_gene: TRBV10-3; j_gene: TRBJ1-2; CDR3aa: CAISSGVLYGYTF
v_gene: TRBV11-3; j_gene: TRBJ2-1; CDR3aa: CASSPGTGHINEQFF
v_gene: TRBV24-1; j_gene: TRBJ1-5; CDR3aa: CATNDLVSGGGWPQHF
v_gene: TRBV5-1; j_gene: TRBJ1-1; CDR3aa: CASSLAPGQGAFNTEAFF
v_gene: TRBV6-5; j_gene: TRBJ1-2; CDR3aa: CASTNGANYGYTF
v_gene: TRBV7-2; j_gene: TRBJ2-2; CDR3aa: CASSLVTGTDTGELFF
v_gene: TRBV5-4; j_gene: TRBJ1-1; CDR3aa: CASSSPGNTEAFF
v_gene: TRBV4-3; j_gene: TRBJ2-3; CDR3aa: CASSVQVLFTDTQYF
v_gene: TRBV6-5; j_gene: TRBJ2-7; CDR3aa: CASSKDRRSSYEQYF
v_gene: TRBV7-9; j_gene: TRBJ2-1; CDR3aa: CASRQKLPGPGDEQFF
v_gene: TRBV5-1; j_gene: TRBJ1-1; CDR3aa: CASSSPDRGDTEAFF
v_gene: TRBV14; j_gene: TRBJ1-1; CDR3aa: CASSQRNRATGGLNTEAFF
v_gene: TRBV7-8; j_gene: TRBJ1-2; CDR3aa: CASRRDRGRFSYTF
v_gene: TRBV19; j_gene: TRBJ1-5; CDR3aa: CASSISTARSNQPQHF
v_gene: TRBV19; j_gene: TRBJ2-1; CDR3aa: CASRVSGGGRDEQFF
v_gene: TRBV27; j_gene: TRBJ2-3; CDR3aa: CASRPVGGTDTQYF
v_gene: TRBV6-5; j_gene: TRBJ1-2; CDR3aa: CASSPGQTPYGYTF
v_gene: TRBV2; j_gene: TRBJ1-1; CDR3aa: CASRPAGQGTAFF
v_gene: TRBV5-1; j_gene: TRBJ2-7; CDR3aa: CASSSNRVGEQYF
v_gene: TRBV19; j_gene: TRBJ1-3; CDR3aa: CASSIGRVSRNTIYF
v_gene: TRBV7-9; j_gene: TRBJ2-7; CDR3aa: CASSQNRDKPSYEQYF
v_gene: TRBV6-1; j_gene: TRBJ2-1; CDR3aa: CASSEDGTGYNEQFF
v_gene: TRBV11-2; j_gene: TRBJ2-7; CDR3aa: CASSLVALPSSYEQYF
v_gene: TRBV30; j_gene: TRBJ2-7; CDR3aa: CAWNRGAYDEQYF
v_gene: TRBV7-2; j_gene: TRBJ2-3; CDR3aa: CASSLALAGTDTQYF
v_gene: TRBV5-4; j_gene: TRBJ2-3; CDR3aa: CASSFTRGAPTDTQYF
v_gene: TRBV7-6; j_gene: TRBJ2-2; CDR3aa: CASRFTSGGPNTGELFF
v_gene: TRBV6-4; j_gene: TRBJ2-2; CDR3aa: CASSDIAGGTGELFF
v_gene: TRBV2; j_gene: TRBJ1-3; CDR3aa: CASRPRSASGNTIYF
v_gene: TRBV3-1/TRBV3-2; j_gene: TRBJ2-1; CDR3aa: CASSQGVLAGGNEQFF
v_gene: TRBV3-1/TRBV3-2; j_gene: TRBJ2-3; CDR3aa: CASSQRTSGGSGDTQYF
v_gene: TRBV11-3; j_gene: TRBJ1-2; CDR3aa: CASSSAGTAYGYTF
v_gene: TRBV7-2; j_gene: TRBJ1-5; CDR3aa: CASSSDFRQPQHF
v_gene: TRBV5-1; j_gene: TRBJ2-7; CDR3aa: CASSLAPTAYEQYF
v_gene: TRBV4-1; j_gene: TRBJ1-2; CDR3aa: CASSQDQQVYGYTF
v_gene: TRBV30; j_gene: TRBJ2-3; CDR3aa: CAWCRVSTDTQYF
v_gene: TRBV25-1; j_gene: TRBJ1-2; CDR3aa: CASSEAGLYGYTF
v_gene: TRBV4-2; j_gene: TRBJ1-2; CDR3aa: CASSLSPGQGAPGYTF
v_gene: TRBV6-5; j_gene: TRBJ2-7; CDR3aa: CASSYTRTGGTYEQYF
v_gene: TRBV5-1; j_gene: TRBJ2-1; CDR3aa: CASSSTGVDEQFF
v_gene: TRBV14; j_gene: TRBJ2-2; CDR3aa: CASSHRKGAGTGELFF
v_gene: TRBV7-3; j_gene: TRBJ2-3; CDR3aa: CASSRGQLDTDTQYF
v_gene: TRBV30; j_gene: TRBJ1-1; CDR3aa: CAWSGHRGGAFF
v_gene: TRBV5-5; j_gene: TRBJ1-5; CDR3aa: CASSPLVGPNQPQHF
v_gene: TRBV29-1; j_gene: TRBJ2-1; CDR3aa: CSVDIRGSDEQFF
v_gene: TRBV2; j_gene: TRBJ1-1; CDR3aa: CASSSGGWNTEAFF
v_gene: TRBV2; j_gene: TRBJ1-1; CDR3aa: CASSATGDMNTEAFF
v_gene: TRBV19; j_gene: TRBJ1-1; CDR3aa: CASSNIGTGNTEAFF
v_gene: TRBV5-1; j_gene: TRBJ1-1; CDR3aa: CASSLVGRGGTEAFF
v_gene: TRBV6-5; j_gene: TRBJ1-6; CDR3aa: CASSFGQGINSPLHF
v_gene: TRBV6-2/TRBV6-3; j_gene: TRBJ2-7; CDR3aa: CASSSTTDRRYEQYF